Listed below are T cell receptor beta chains from one sample, sequenced in a study of cytomegalovirus exposure and HLA in healthy donors. Produced via immunoSEQ multiplex PCR; TCRdb's table is partial and in-frame only. The table shows about 120,000 clones, with roughly 69% occurring only once. Sequencing was carried out using PBMCs. The receptor set was obtained from a middle-aged woman in good health and CMV-seropositive. CDR3s include the opening cysteine and the closing phenylalanine or tryptophan. The order of the fields is V gene, J gene, CDR3 protein.

V gene: TRBV2
J gene: TRBJ1-1
CDR3 protein: CASSPLGGNIGTEAFF

V gene: TRBV4-1
J gene: TRBJ2-1
CDR3 protein: CASSPVRGGYNEQFF

V gene: TRBV5-1
J gene: TRBJ1-1
CDR3 protein: CASSPPGQGEAFF

V gene: TRBV27
J gene: TRBJ1-1
CDR3 protein: CASSVQALNTEAFF

V gene: TRBV2
J gene: TRBJ2-7
CDR3 protein: CASSEQRGEQYF

V gene: TRBV25-1
J gene: TRBJ2-3
CDR3 protein: CASSPTPGQGWDTQYF

V gene: TRBV6-1
J gene: TRBJ1-1
CDR3 protein: CASKITGGNTEAFF

V gene: TRBV7-2
J gene: TRBJ2-3
CDR3 protein: CASSWDFTDTQYF

V gene: TRBV4-3
J gene: TRBJ1-2
CDR3 protein: CASSHNRDSGGYTF

V gene: TRBV7-6
J gene: TRBJ2-7
CDR3 protein: CASSLGVGTAYEQYF

V gene: TRBV14
J gene: TRBJ1-4
CDR3 protein: CASSQDRGTRNEKLFF

V gene: TRBV7-5
J gene: TRBJ1-1
CDR3 protein: CARSRTGGDTEAFF

V gene: TRBV7-3
J gene: TRBJ1-5
CDR3 protein: CASSEDRNQPQHF

V gene: TRBV5-6
J gene: TRBJ1-2
CDR3 protein: CASSSPPRASGGYTF

V gene: TRBV5-1
J gene: TRBJ1-6
CDR3 protein: CASSPGISRGGRRNSPLHF

V gene: TRBV5-4
J gene: TRBJ1-2
CDR3 protein: CASSVDRGHYGYTF

V gene: TRBV6-5
J gene: TRBJ1-5
CDR3 protein: CASSLTGVNQPQHF

V gene: TRBV2
J gene: TRBJ1-6
CDR3 protein: CASNQQGADSPLHF

V gene: TRBV7-9
J gene: TRBJ2-7
CDR3 protein: CASSSTSIEQYF

V gene: TRBV5-1
J gene: TRBJ1-2
CDR3 protein: CASSLAQGMGGYTF

V gene: TRBV7-2
J gene: TRBJ2-5
CDR3 protein: CASSPRLAGGQETQYF

V gene: TRBV29-1
J gene: TRBJ1-2
CDR3 protein: CSASFAKDSNYGYTF

V gene: TRBV10-3
J gene: TRBJ1-4
CDR3 protein: CAILDPNQGEKLFF

V gene: TRBV4-1
J gene: TRBJ1-3
CDR3 protein: CASSPVDSSGNTIYF

V gene: TRBV6-5
J gene: TRBJ1-1
CDR3 protein: CASSYYTGLMNTEAFF

V gene: TRBV6-6
J gene: TRBJ1-1
CDR3 protein: CASSGGTEAFF